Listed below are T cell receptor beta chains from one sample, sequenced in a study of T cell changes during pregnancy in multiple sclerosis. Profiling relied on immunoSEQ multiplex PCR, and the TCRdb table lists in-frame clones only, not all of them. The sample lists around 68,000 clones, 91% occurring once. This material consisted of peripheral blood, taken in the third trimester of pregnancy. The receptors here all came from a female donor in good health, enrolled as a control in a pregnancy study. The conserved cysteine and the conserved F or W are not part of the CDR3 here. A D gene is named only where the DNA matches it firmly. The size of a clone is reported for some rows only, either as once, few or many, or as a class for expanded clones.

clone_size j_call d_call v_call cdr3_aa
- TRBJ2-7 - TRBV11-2 ASSVVFGSGNEQY
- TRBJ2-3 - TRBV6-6 ASSYSSDFTDTQY
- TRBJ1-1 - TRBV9 ASMGGEAF
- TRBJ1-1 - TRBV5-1 ASSLQVLSGTEAF
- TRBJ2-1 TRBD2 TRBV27 ASSLTSGRDFEQF
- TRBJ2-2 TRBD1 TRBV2 ANGQGPGELF
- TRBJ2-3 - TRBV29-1 SVEGGVGGADTQY
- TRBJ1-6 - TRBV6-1 ASTSTGDYNSPLH
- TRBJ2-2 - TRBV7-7 ASSLWPVGPGELF
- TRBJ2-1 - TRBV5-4 ASSLERDNEQF
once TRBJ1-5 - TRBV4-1 ASSQVSGLGNQPQH
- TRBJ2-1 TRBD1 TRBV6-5 ASSPRDRVYNEQF
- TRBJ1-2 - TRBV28 ASRGGGWDGYT
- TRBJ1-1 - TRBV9 ASSLDTEAF
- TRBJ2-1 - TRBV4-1 ASSRDGSYGEQF
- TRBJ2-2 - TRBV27 ASSSQLMARKITGELF
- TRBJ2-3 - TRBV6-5 ASSSNSDTQY